The 27 T cell receptor beta chains below all came from one sample that was sequenced in a study of cytomegalovirus exposure and HLA in healthy donors. Primers for the PCR totalled 60 Vbeta and 13 Jbeta. Assay used: immunoSEQ multiplex PCR; TCRdb lists only in-frame clones, some missing. Altogether 95,000 to 150,000 clones are present, 15% being singletons, with the ten largest covering 1.5% to 2%. The sequencing input was PBMCs. The source is a woman aged 18-35 years in good health and CMV-seronegative.

The table lists this clone with a few counts. The J gene is TRBJ1-1, the V gene TRBV6-1, with TRBD1 matching 9 bases. The CDR3 is 15 amino acids. Germline assignment: CDR1 MNHNS and CDR2 SASEGT. Trimming removed 3 bases from V and 5 bases from J; junction bases left unmatched: 7. CDR3 bases: TGTGCCAGCAGTGAGGCGGGACAGGGTAGTACTGAAGCTTTCTTT. Amino acid sequence: CASSEAGQGSTEAFF.

J is TRBJ1-6 and V is TRBV5-1; 9 bases fit TRBD1. V lost 8 bases and J lost 5; bases outside the gene matches: 5. The CDR3 length is 14 residues. In germline, CDR1 is SGHRS, CDR2 YFSETQ. DNA for the CDR3: TGCGCCAGTAAACAGGGGGCGAATAATTCACCCCTCCACTTT. Its translation is CASKQGANNSPLHF. The entire variable domain, with the rest obtained from reference TRBV5-1 and TRBJ1-6, is as follows: KAGVTQTPRYLIKTRGQQVTLSCSPISGHRSVSWYQQTPGQGLQFLFEYFSETQRNKGNFPGRFSGRQFSNSRSEMNVSTLELGDSALYLCASKQGANNSPLHFGNGTRLTVT.

A few counts support this clone. The rearrangement links TRBV29-1 to TRBJ2-1; D perhaps matches TRBD2 (6 bases). The CDR3 is made up of 13 amino acids. CDR1 and CDR2 (germline): SQVTM, ANQGSEA. The V end lost 2 bases, the J end lost 4 bases, and 9 bases lay between the germline ends. CDR3 region: CSVELAAYNEQFF. The CDR3 DNA reads TGCAGCGTTGAATTAGCGGCTTACAATGAGCAGTTCTTC.

The J gene is TRBJ1-1, the V gene TRBV30, with a weak D call TRBD1 (5 bases). V was clipped by 4 bases and J by 6 bases, with 12 bases between them. The CDR3 loop spans 12 amino acids. Germline V CDR1 and CDR2: GTSNPN, SVGIG (reference sequence). CDR3 region: CAWILDSPEAFF. CDR3 in DNA: TGTGCCTGGATTTTAGACAGCCCTGAAGCTTTCTTT.

The rearrangement joins TRBV11-2 to TRBJ2-7, with D perhaps TRBD2 (5 bases). Germline CDR1 and CDR2: SGHAT and FQNNGV. The V gene lost 1 base and the J gene lost 2 bases, with 9 bases spanning the gap. The CDR3 totals 14 residues. The CDR3 protein is CASSLGTGTYEQYF. Written as DNA, the CDR3 is TGTGCCAGCAGCTTAGGGACGGGAACCTACGAGCAGTACTTC.

This clone has only a few counts. The V gene is TRBV4-3, the J gene TRBJ2-7; D possibly corresponds to TRBD1 (5 bases). Germline V gene sequence: CDR1 LGHNA, CDR2 YSLEER. The V end lost 0 bases, the J end lost 1 base, and 7 bases lay between the germline ends. The CDR3 runs to 14 residues. CDR3 nucleotide sequence: TGCGCCAGCAGCCAAGATCCAGGGTCCTACGAGCAGTACTTC. Translation gives CASSQDPGSYEQYF.

A few counts support this clone. This chain links TRBV19 with TRBJ2-3; TRBD2 aligns across 13 bases. After removal of 5 bases from V and 2 bases from J, the junction contained 7 bases not matched to a gene. The CDR3 covers 17 residues. The germline V gene encodes CDR1 LNHDA and CDR2 SQIVND (reference sequence). The CDR3 coding sequence is TGTGCCAGTAGTCCACGGACTAGCGGGAGATTCACAGATACGCAGTATTTT. It translates to CASSPRTSGRFTDTQYF.

This clone has only a few counts. The identical CDR3 is also encoded by other nucleotide sequences in the sample. The chain combines TRBV6-5 with TRBJ1-1; possibly TRBD1 for D (6 bases). The V and J ends lost 2 bases and 1 base respectively, with 8 bases between them. The CDR3 has 14 residues. Germline V gene data show CDR1 as MNHEY and CDR2 as SVGAGI. CDR3 sequence reads: CASSYRRGNTEAFF. The CDR3 DNA sequence: TGTGCCAGCAGTTACCGCAGGGGGAACACTGAAGCTTTCTTT.

The chain has TRBV2 and TRBJ2-5; tentative D call: TRBD2 (6 bases). Per the germline V gene, CDR1 is SNHLY and CDR2 is FYNNEI. V was pared by 8 bases and J by 5 bases, with 12 bases between. The CDR3 is made up of 12 amino acids. CDR3 region: CASPGGDETQYF. CDR3 bases: TGTGCCAGCCCAGGAGGGGATGAGACCCAGTACTTC.

The chain links TRBV25-1 to TRBJ2-7; TRBD1 aligns across 7 bases. CDR3 length: 15 residues. V dropped 4 bases and J dropped 4; count of bases not matched to a gene: 10. Germline V gene data show CDR1 as MGHDK and CDR2 as SYGVNS. The CDR3 DNA reads TGTGCCAGCAGTGCCCCCCGGGACAGAGAATACGAGCAGTACTTC. Translating it yields CASSAPRDREYEQYF.

In its sample, this clone was seen a few times. The chain employs TRBV30 and TRBJ2-7; TRBD1 might be the D (7 bases). CDR1 and CDR2 (germline): GTSNPN, SVGIG (reference sequence). The CDR3 covers 14 residues. V shed 2 bases and J shed 7 bases, with 18 bases lying between them. For the CDR3, the DNA is TGTGCCTGGAGTCGGCAGGGGGGCCCTGGAGAGCAGTACTTC. Its protein is CAWSRQGGPGEQYF.

The chain has TRBV9 and TRBJ1-6, with D possibly TRBD1 on 6 matching bases. Germline CDR1 SGDLS, CDR2 YYNGEE. The germline V and J ends were trimmed by 4 bases and 5 bases, with 16 bases remaining between them. This CDR3 region has 16 residues. The CDR3: CASSPTGRLNNSPLHF. The CDR3 nucleotides are TGTGCCAGCAGCCCTACAGGGCGACTGAATAATTCACCCCTCCACTTT.

This chain connects TRBV28 to TRBJ2-7; TRBD1 is a possible D gene (6 bases). The CDR3 is 16 amino acids. V was trimmed by 8 bases and J by 6 bases, leaving 26 bases between them. Per the germline V gene, CDR1 is MDHEN and CDR2 is SYDVKM. CDR3 coding DNA: TGTGCCAGCGGCGACAGGTTTGGGACCATCCTCCTCGAGCAGTACTTC. Translation gives CASGDRFGTILLEQYF.

The table lists this clone with a few counts. The J gene is TRBJ1-1, the V gene TRBV30; unclear D gene. The CDR3 loop spans 12 amino acids. Trimming left V 4 bases short and J 9 bases short, with 15 bases between. The V gene's germline CDR1 is GTSNPN and CDR2 SVGIG (reference sequence). Here the CDR3 reads CAWNGLRGQAFF. CDR3 coding DNA: TGTGCCTGGAATGGGTTAAGAGGGCAAGCTTTCTTT.

The chain uses TRBV6-5 and TRBJ2-7; TRBD2 is a possible D gene (7 bases). The CDR3 is 16 amino acids. Trimming took off 2 bases at V and 3 bases at J, with 17 bases between the two ends. Germline values: CDR1 MNHEY, CDR2 SVGAGI. CDR3 nucleotides: TGTGCCAGCAGTTACCGGTCGGCGGGGGCCTACTACGAGCAGTACTTC. Translated: CASSYRSAGAYYEQYF.

V and J are TRBV6-5 and TRBJ1-2, with D perhaps TRBD1 (6 bases). V lost 3 bases, J lost 4 bases, and 12 bases lay in between. The CDR3 has 14 amino acids. Germline-derived CDR1 and CDR2 are MNHEY and SVGAGI. CDR3 sequence (DNA): TGTGCCAGCAGTTATACAGGGACGGGCTATGGCTACACCTTC. Encoded protein: CASSYTGTGYGYTF.

This clone has more than one count but fewer than ten. The chain carries TRBV10-2 and TRBJ2-3, with D perhaps matching TRBD1 (6 bases). The germline V and J ends were trimmed by 0 bases and 5 bases, with 15 bases remaining between them. CDR3 length: 16 residues. Germline loops: CDR1 WSHSY, CDR2 SAAADI. The chain's CDR3 is CASSESWQGSGDTQYF. CDR3 DNA sequence: TGCGCCAGCAGTGAGTCTTGGCAGGGGAGTGGAGATACGCAGTATTTT.

A few counts support this clone. CDR3 residues: CASSPRFGAGGDQFF. CDR3 coding DNA: TGTGCCAGCAGTCCCCGCTTTGGTGCGGGGGGCGACCAGTTCTTC. The rearrangement links TRBV2 to TRBJ2-1; 8 bases are a match to TRBD2. Per germline, CDR1 SNHLY and CDR2 FYNNEI. This CDR3 has 15 amino acids. With V trimmed by 5 bases and J by 13 bases, 16 bases remained unmatched.

The V gene is TRBV18, the J gene TRBJ1-4, with D unresolved. The germline V gene encodes CDR1 KGHSH and CDR2 LQKENI. This CDR3 has 16 residues. The germline V and J ends were trimmed by 6 bases and 5 bases, with 19 bases remaining between them. CDR3 loop: CASSLLAGSPNEKLFF. The CDR3 nucleotides are TGTGCCAGCTCCCTTCTCGCGGGCAGCCCGAATGAAAAACTGTTTTTT.

This clone appeared a few times. The CDR3 spells CASSPTGRNTEAFF. For the CDR3, the DNA is TGTGCCAGCAGCCCGACAGGGAGGAACACTGAAGCTTTCTTT. This chain links TRBV9 with TRBJ1-1, with 7 positions matching TRBD1. With V trimmed by 4 bases and J by 1 base, 4 bases remained unmatched. The CDR3 covers 14 residues. Germline CDR1 reads SGDLS; CDR2 reads YYNGEE.

This sequence joins TRBV7-2 and TRBJ2-7, with 7 bases identical to TRBD2. CDR1 SGHTA and CDR2 FQGNSA come from the germline V gene. This CDR3 comprises 14 residues. J gave up 3 bases and V 2 bases, and 4 bases lay outside the gene matches. CDR3 residues: CASSLMGGVYEQYF. The DNA of the CDR3 is TGTGCCAGCAGCTTAATGGGGGGGGTCTACGAGCAGTACTTC. Full variable domain (rest looked up from reference TRBV7-2 and TRBJ2-7): GAGVSQSPSNKVTEKGKDVELRCDPISGHTALYWYRQSLGQGLEFLIYFQGNSAPDKSGLPSDRFSAERTGGSVSTLTIQRTQQEDSAVYLCASSLMGGVYEQYFGPGTRLTVT.

The CDR3: CASSGLAEQFF. In DNA form, the CDR3 reads TGCGCCAGCAGCGGACTAGCGGAGCAGTTCTTC. This sequence joins TRBV5-1 and TRBJ2-1; 9 nucleotides line up with TRBD2. The CDR3 is made up of 11 amino acids. The germline V gene has CDR1 SGHRS and CDR2 YFSETQ. The V segment lost 4 bases and the J segment 10 bases; nucleotides outside the gene matches: 0.

There are a few counts of this clone. This chain joins TRBV2 and TRBJ2-3; D possibly corresponds to TRBD2 (6 bases). CDR1 is SNHLY and CDR2 is FYNNEI in the germline V gene. The germline V and J ends were trimmed by 3 bases and 8 bases, with 15 bases remaining between them. The length of the CDR3 is 14 residues. This CDR3 is CASSDGTHQGTQYF. The CDR3 nucleotides read TGTGCCAGCAGTGACGGGACTCACCAGGGTACGCAGTATTTT.

The table lists this clone with a few counts. The chain is built from TRBV30 and TRBJ2-7; 7 positions match TRBD1. The CDR3 contains 13 residues. Germline V lookup: CDR1 GTSNPN, CDR2 SVGIG (reference sequence). V was pared by 1 base and J by 3 bases, with 3 bases of the junction left unmatched. Here the CDR3 reads CAWSGTGLYEQYF. In DNA, the CDR3 is TGTGCCTGGAGTGGGACAGGACTCTACGAGCAGTACTTC.

This clone has just a few counts. This chain connects TRBV30 to TRBJ2-5; D call uncertain. CDR1 and CDR2 (germline): GTSNPN, SVGIG (reference sequence). This CDR3 contains 13 residues. Trimming stripped 5 bases from V and 1 base from J, with 11 bases between. The DNA for the CDR3 is TGTGCCTGGCGTCGAGGTGCCCAAGAGACCCAGTACTTC. This sequence encodes CAWRRGAQETQYF.

J is TRBJ2-4 and V is TRBV7-9; D perhaps matches TRBD1 (5 bases). The CDR3 is made up of 12 amino acids. V was clipped by 1 base and J by 14 bases, with 12 bases between them. Germline V gives CDR1 SEHNR, CDR2 FQNEAQ (reference sequence). For the CDR3, the DNA is TGTGCCAGCAGCTTAGGGGCAGGGCCCAAGTACTTC. Protein sequence: CASSLGAGPKYF.

This clone was found a few times. The chain combines TRBV2 with TRBJ1-1; unclear D gene. The length of the CDR3 is 14 residues. V was clipped by 8 bases and J by 0 bases, with 13 bases between them. Germline V gene lookup returns CDR1 SNHLY and CDR2 FYNNEI. CDR3: CASLHPFLNTEAFF. The CDR3 DNA follows: TGTGCCAGCTTACACCCATTTTTGAACACTGAAGCTTTCTTT.